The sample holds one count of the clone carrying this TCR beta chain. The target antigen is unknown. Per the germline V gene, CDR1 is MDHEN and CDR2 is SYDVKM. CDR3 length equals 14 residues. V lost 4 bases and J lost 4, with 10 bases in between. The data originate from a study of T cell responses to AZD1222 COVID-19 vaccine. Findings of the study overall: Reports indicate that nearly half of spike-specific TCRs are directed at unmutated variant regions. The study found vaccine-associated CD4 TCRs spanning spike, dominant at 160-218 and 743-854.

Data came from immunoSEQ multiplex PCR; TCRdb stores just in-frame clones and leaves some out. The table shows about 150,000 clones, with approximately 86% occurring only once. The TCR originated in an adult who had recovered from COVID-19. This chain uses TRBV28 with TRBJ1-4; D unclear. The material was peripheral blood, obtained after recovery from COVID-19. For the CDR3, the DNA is TGTGCCAGCAGTTCTGGCCCAGTTAATGAAAAACTGTTTTTT. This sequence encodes CASSSGPVNEKLFF.